This T cell receptor (beta chain) was documented in a study of OX40 agonist ivuxolimab in advanced cancers. Across the study: The patients got ivuxolimab, which is an agonistic anti-OX40 (CD134) antibody. Dose-escalation patients were diagnosed with hepatocellular carcinoma, melanoma, renal cell cancer or head and neck cancer. Findings of the study overall: Circulating CD4+ and CD8+ T cells showed clonal expansion by week 6 at 0.1 to 3.0 mg/kg. In the expanded peripheral T cells, antigen specificity was never determined.

The CDR3 totals 17 residues. CDR1 is LGHNA, CDR2 YSLEER, per germline. J was trimmed by 4 bases and V by 1 base; bases with no gene match: 9. Here immunoSEQ multiplex PCR was the method, and the copy in TCRdb shows in-frame clones only, minus some. Of tens of thousands of clones listed, 80% are singletons. Concerning this clone: Its antigen is not identified.

This chain uses TRBV4-3 with TRBJ1-1; 10 bases align to TRBD1. The material sequenced was CD4+ or CD8+ T cells sorted from blood, taken in a trial of the OX40 agonist ivuxolimab. This clonotype was sampled from an adult with an advanced solid tumor such as melanoma, head and neck, liver or kidney cancer. In DNA form, the CDR3 reads TGCGCCAGCAGCCAAGGCCTCATGGACAGGGGGTCCACTGAAGCTTTCTTT. Protein: CASSQGLMDRGSTEAFF.